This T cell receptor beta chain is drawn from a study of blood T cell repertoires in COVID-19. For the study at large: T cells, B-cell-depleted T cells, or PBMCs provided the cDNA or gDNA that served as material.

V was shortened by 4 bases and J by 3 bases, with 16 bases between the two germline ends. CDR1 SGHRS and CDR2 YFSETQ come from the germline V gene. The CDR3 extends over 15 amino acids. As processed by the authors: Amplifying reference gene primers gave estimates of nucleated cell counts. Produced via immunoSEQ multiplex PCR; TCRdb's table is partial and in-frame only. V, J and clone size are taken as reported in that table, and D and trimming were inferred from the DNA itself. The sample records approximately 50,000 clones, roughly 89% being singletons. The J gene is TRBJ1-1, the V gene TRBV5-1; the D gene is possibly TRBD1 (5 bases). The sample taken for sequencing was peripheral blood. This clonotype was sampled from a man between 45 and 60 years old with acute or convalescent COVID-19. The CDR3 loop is CASSVPPGGDTEAFF. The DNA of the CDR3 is TGCGCCAGCAGCGTACCCCCCGGGGGGGACACTGAAGCTTTCTTT.